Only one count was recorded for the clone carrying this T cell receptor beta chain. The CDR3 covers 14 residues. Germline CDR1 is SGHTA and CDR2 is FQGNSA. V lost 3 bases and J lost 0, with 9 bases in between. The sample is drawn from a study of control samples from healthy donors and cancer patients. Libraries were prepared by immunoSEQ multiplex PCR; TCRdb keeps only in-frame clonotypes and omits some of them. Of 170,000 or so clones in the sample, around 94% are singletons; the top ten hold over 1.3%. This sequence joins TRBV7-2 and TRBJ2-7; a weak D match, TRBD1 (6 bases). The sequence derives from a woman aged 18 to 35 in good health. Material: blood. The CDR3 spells CASSFARGSYEQYF. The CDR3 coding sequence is TGTGCCAGCAGCTTCGCCAGGGGCTCCTACGAGCAGTACTTC.